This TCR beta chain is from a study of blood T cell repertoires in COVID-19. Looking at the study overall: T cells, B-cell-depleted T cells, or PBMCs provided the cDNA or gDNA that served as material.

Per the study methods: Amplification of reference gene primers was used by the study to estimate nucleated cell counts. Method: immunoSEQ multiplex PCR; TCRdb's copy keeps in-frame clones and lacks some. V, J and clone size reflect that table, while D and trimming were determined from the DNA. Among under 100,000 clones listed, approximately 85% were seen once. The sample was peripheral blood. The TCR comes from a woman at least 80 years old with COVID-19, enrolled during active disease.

CDR3 DNA sequence: TGTGCCAGCAGCGGGAGTACAGATACGCAGTATTTT. Its protein is CASSGSTDTQYF. The chain recombines TRBV2 with TRBJ2-3, with a tentative D call TRBD2 (6 bases). Between the trimmed V and J ends, which lost 6 bases and 3 bases, there was a span of 7 bases. Germline CDR1 reads SNHLY; CDR2 reads FYNNEI. The CDR3 extends over 12 amino acids.